This TCR beta chain was sequenced for a study of cytomegalovirus exposure and HLA in healthy donors. V dropped 0 bases and J dropped 3 bases, with 12 bases sitting between them. Germline CDR1 and CDR2: GTSNPN and SVGIG (reference sequence). CDR3 length: 15 amino acids. Findings and caveats of the study: TCR beta sequences reportedly predicted most subjects' HLA-A and HLA-B alleles accurately. In a later analysis, a missense DCLRE1C variant was linked to TCR beta V- and J-gene trimming.

As to this clone: Its specificity is not known.

The PCR was carried out with 60 Vbeta primers and 13 Jbeta primers. Produced via immunoSEQ multiplex PCR; TCRdb's table is partial and in-frame only. The table has some 120,000 clones, around 80% seen once. This chain uses TRBV30 with TRBJ1-5, with unresolved D. The sequenced material came from PBMCs. The receptor comes from a man younger than 40 in good health and CMV-seropositive. CDR3 residues: CAWSVRAGYNQPQHF. In nucleotides, the CDR3 is TGTGCCTGGAGTGTACGTGCGGGGTACAATCAGCCCCAGCATTTT.